This record concerns one T cell receptor beta chain sequence. Its antigen is unidentified. The data stem from a study of CD8 T cells in ankylosing spondylitis. MiXCR, run by TCRdb on the 5' RACE reads, gives a single entry per CDR3 protein. The table shows a few hundred thousand distinct CDR3 sequences, with less than 25% occurring only once. Study results and limitations: From matched ankylosing spondylitis synovial fluid, disease-linked clones were reportedly recovered at significantly enriched levels.

Germline V gives CDR1 LNHNV, CDR2 YYDKDF (reference sequence). V lost 3 bases and J 0 bases, leaving 6 bases between the germline ends. The CDR3 totals 14 residues. The sequencing input was blood, either unsorted or a sorted T cell fraction (not recorded which). The chain recombines TRBV15 with TRBJ2-4; D remains unclear. The source of this sequence is a female donor with ankylosing spondylitis or in good health (not recorded which). CDR3 nucleotide sequence: TGTGCCACCAGCAGGACCGTAGCCAAAAACATTCAGTACTTC. Residues: CATSRTVAKNIQYF. Complete variable domain (other parts from reference TRBV15 and TRBJ2-4): DAMVIQNPRYQVTQFGKPVTLSCSQTLNHNVMYWYQQKSSQAPKLLFHYYDKDFNNEADTPDNFQSRRPNTSFCFLDIRSPGLGDTAMYLCATSRTVAKNIQYFGAGTRLSVL.